Listed here is a single T cell receptor beta chain. The sample is drawn from a study of blood T cell repertoires in COVID-19. Study details: Researchers got acute and convalescent COVID-19 samples from the United States, Italy and Spain. Sample material is recorded as cDNA or gDNA derived from T cells, B-cell-depleted T cells, or PBMCs.

In germline, CDR1 is LNHNV, CDR2 YYDKDF (reference sequence). Trimming took 2 bases from V and 4 from J, leaving 8 bases between them. This CDR3 contains 13 residues. Assay: immunoSEQ multiplex PCR; the TCRdb copy retains only in-frame clones and omits some. The profile shows about 400,000 clones, over 85% of them singletons. Recovered status applied to Cohort 3 donors who had two consecutive negative PCRs. It also applied to those with clearance or with symptom resolution. The gene calls are TRBV15 and TRBJ1-1, with D perhaps matching TRBD1 (5 bases). This receptor was identified in a woman aged 25 to 39 who had recovered from COVID-19. Material: PBMCs or T cells enriched from blood (not recorded which). The CDR3 DNA reads TGTGCCACCAGCAGAACAGGAATCACTGAAGCTTTCTTT. Its protein is CATSRTGITEAFF.